This T cell receptor beta chain was documented in a study of shared clonotypes between healthy human individuals. TCRdb's table, derived via immunoSEQ multiplex PCR, lists solely in-frame clones and lacks some. Of about 1 million clones in the sample, under 80% were seen once. Only a few counts were recorded for this clone. The CDR3 has 12 residues. Trimming took 8 bases from V and 11 from J, leaving 21 bases between them. The germline V gene encodes CDR1 GTSNPN and CDR2 SVGIG (reference sequence). The source material was memory CD4+ T cells sorted from blood. The subset: CD45RA-negative fraction. The chain employs TRBV30 and TRBJ1-1; possibly TRBD1 for D (5 bases). The TCR originated in a man younger than 30 in good health. CDR3 amino acids: CALGAERGDAFF. In nucleotides, the CDR3 is TGTGCCCTAGGGGCGGAGCGGGGGGATGCTTTCTTT.